Sequencing of this TCR beta chain was carried out in a study of T-cell reconstitution after alpha-beta-depleted transplantation in children. The germline V and J ends were trimmed by 1 base and 10 bases, with 10 bases remaining between them. The CDR3 consists of 12 residues. From germline, CDR1 is SGHVS and CDR2 FNYEAQ. As it was prepared, the TCRbeta library received unique molecular identifiers. TCRdb reprocessed the PCR reads via MiXCR and lists one record per CDR3 protein. Of hundreds of thousands of distinct CDR3 sequences in the sample, 16% were seen once. This clonotype was found a few times. The gene calls are TRBV7-6 and TRBJ1-2; D is unresolved. This receptor was obtained from a human donor who donated a stem cell graft to a child with acute myeloid leukemia. The source was PBMCs from the stem cell graft donor, collected from the stem cell graft. The CDR3 protein is CASSLESRDYTF. The CDR3 coding sequence is TGTGCCAGCAGCTTAGAGTCGAGAGACTACACCTTC. The entire variable domain, with the rest obtained from reference TRBV7-6 and TRBJ1-2, is as follows: GAGVSQSPRYKVTKRGQDVALRCDPISGHVSLYWYRQALGQGPEFLTYFNYEAQQDKSGLPNDRFSAERPEGSISTLTIQRTEQRDSAMYRCASSLESRDYTFGSGTRLTVV.